These 11 T cell receptor beta chains originate from one sample sequenced in a study of T cells in women clearing cervical HPV infection. This table comes from immunoSEQ multiplex PCR, and its TCRdb copy is limited to in-frame clones, with some not included. This table holds 36,000 or so clones. Sequencing was performed on blood buffy coat. All receptors derive from a woman aged 18 to 75 with a cervical HPV16 infection that either progressed to CIN3+ or cleared (not recorded which).

Regarding this clone: The DNA ends 3 residues before the CDR3 does, and the rest of the CDR3 is filled in from the germline J gene. The chain joins TRBV19 to TRBJ2-3; D call uncertain. Germline V lookup: CDR1 LNHDA, CDR2 SQIVND (reference sequence). V was trimmed by 1 base and J by 1 base, leaving 9 bases between them. This CDR3 region has 15 residues. The CDR3 region is CASSIVGLGTDTQYF. The part of the CDR3 DNA that was read is TGTGCCAGTAGTATAGTAGGGTTAGGCACAGATACG.

Concerning this clone: The read ends 3 residues before the CDR3 terminus; that terminus is restored from the germline J gene. The chain joins TRBV6-2 or TRBV6-3 to TRBJ2-5, with D possibly TRBD2 on 5 matching bases. CDR3 length: 15 amino acids. Germline V gene data show CDR1 as MNHEY and CDR2 as SVGEGT. The ends were cut back, 5 bases at V and 2 bases at J, with 15 bases in the middle. The CDR3 sequence is CASSPPGSAQETQYF. The DNA read from the CDR3 is TGTGCCAGCAGTCCTCCGGGGTCAGCTCAAGAGACC.

As concerns this clone: The read ends 3 residues early relative to the CDR3; the germline J gene fills the gap. The V call is TRBV4-1, the J call TRBJ1-5; D is unclear. The ends were cut back, 4 bases at V and 0 bases at J, with 10 bases in the middle. Germline lookup yields CDR1 MGHRA and CDR2 YSYEKL. CDR3 length: 15 residues. The sequenced part of the CDR3 DNA is TGCGCCAGCAGCCGTTTCCCAAATAGCAATCAGCCC. It encodes CASSRFPNSNQP. The complete CDR3 protein is CASSRFPNSNQPQHF.

Comments on this clone: The read gets to within 3 residues of the CDR3 end, and the germline J gene fills in the rest. The J gene is TRBJ2-5, the V gene TRBV7-2, with TRBD1 as a possible D gene (5 bases). The germline CDR1 and CDR2 sequences are SGHTA and FQGNSA. V was trimmed by 0 bases and J by 2 bases, leaving 10 bases between them. This CDR3 spans 15 amino acids. CDR3 amino acids: CASSLAGPYQETQYF. The sequenced part of the CDR3 DNA is TGTGCCAGCAGCTTAGCGGGGCCGTATCAAGAGACC. The complete variable domain, with remaining parts taken from reference TRBV7-2 and TRBJ2-5, reads GAGVSQSPSNKVTEKGKDVELRCDPISGHTALYWYRQSLGQGLEFLIYFQGNSAPDKSGLPSDRFSAERTGGSVSTLTIQRTQQEDSAVYLCASSLAGPYQETQYFGPGTRLLVL.

Details on this clone: The read ends 3 residues early relative to the CDR3; the germline J gene fills the gap. The chain has TRBV6-2 or TRBV6-3 and TRBJ2-2; 8 nucleotides align to TRBD2. V was clipped by 4 bases and J by 7 bases; unmatched bases: 5. This CDR3 spans 14 amino acids. Germline V lookup: CDR1 MNHEY, CDR2 SVGEGT. The CDR3 is CASSFQRGSGELFF. Partial CDR3 DNA: TGTGCCAGCAGTTTCCAGCGGGGGAGCGGGGAG.

A remark on this clone: The CDR3 end is not reached by the read, which stops 3 residues before it; the germline J gene fills it in. V is TRBV5-6 and J is TRBJ1-2; 12 bases line up with TRBD1. The V gene's germline CDR1 is SGHDT and CDR2 YYEEEE. CDR3 size: 15 residues. Germline trimming cut 4 bases from V and 7 bases from J; bases unmatched to any gene: 8. The sequenced CDR3 bases are TGTGCCAGCAGCCTGGGACAGGGGGCTATGGCTGGC. Translation: CASSLGQGAMAG. The full CDR3 reads CASSLGQGAMAGYTF.

A remark on this clone: Read coverage stops 3 residues before the CDR3 terminus; the germline J gene supplies the remainder. This chain uses TRBV6-1 with TRBJ1-2; D not resolved. CDR3 length: 13 residues. The germline CDR1 and CDR2 sequences are MNHNS and SASEGT. Incomplete CDR3 DNA: TGTGCCAGCAGTGGTCAAAGGTATCTGGGC. Encoded protein: CASSGQRYLG. The CDR3 in its entirety is CASSGQRYLGYTF.

A remark on this clone: The read ends 3 residues shy of where the CDR3 ends; the end is completed using the germline J gene. This chain links TRBV2 with TRBJ1-2; possible D gene TRBD1, 5 bases. With 8 bases removed from V and 2 bases from J, the gap between germline ends came to 9 bases. This CDR3 is built from 12 residues. Germline V gene sequence: CDR1 SNHLY, CDR2 FYNNEI. The sequenced part of the CDR3 DNA is TGTGCCAGCGAAGGGGAAAACTATGGC. This translates into CASEGENYG. Given in full, the CDR3 is CASEGENYGYTF.

In the case of this clone: The CDR3 goes on 3 residues after the read ends, and that part is filled in from the germline J gene. This rearrangement joins TRBV20-1 to TRBJ2-5; 9 bases agree with TRBD1. CDR1 is DFQATT, CDR2 SNEGSKA, per germline (reference sequence). The CDR3 totals 15 residues. Trimming removed 0 bases from V and 0 bases from J; junction bases left unmatched: 2. The CDR3 is CSARDGDRDQETQYF. The part of the CDR3 DNA that was read is TGCAGTGCTAGAGATGGGGACAGGGACCAAGAGACC.

This clone counts as medium-sized by frequency. The read finishes 3 residues shy of the CDR3 end, and the germline J gene is used to complete it. V and J are TRBV19 and TRBJ2-2, with 7 bases aligning to TRBD1. This CDR3 has 13 residues. Germline-derived CDR1 and CDR2 are LNHDA and SQIVND (reference sequence). The trim removed 6 bases at V and 5 bases at J, leaving 3 bases unmatched. The CDR3 protein is CASSLQGTGELFF. The CDR3 DNA, read in part, is TGTGCCAGTAGCCTACAGGGGACCGGGGAG. Complete variable domain (other parts from reference TRBV19 and TRBJ2-2): DGGITQSPKYLFRKEGQNVTLSCEQNLNHDAMYWYRQDPGQGLRLIYYSQIVNDFQKGDIAEGYSVSREKKESFPLTVTSAQKNPTAFYLCASSLQGTGELFFGEGSRLTVL.

A remark on this clone: The CDR3 goes on 3 residues after the read ends, and that part is filled in from the germline J gene. The rearrangement links TRBV29-1 to TRBJ2-1, with D possibly TRBD1 on 6 matching bases. Germline V gene sequence: CDR1 SQVTM, CDR2 ANQGSEA. Trimming stripped 1 base from V and 6 bases from J, with 16 bases between. The CDR3 contains 15 residues. The CDR3: CSVEGGGAKFNEQFF. The sequenced part of the CDR3 DNA is TGCAGCGTTGAAGGTGGGGGCGCGAAGTTCAATGAG.